The rows below give T cell receptor beta chains drawn from one sample of a study of blood T cell repertoires in COVID-19. Produced via immunoSEQ multiplex PCR; TCRdb's table is partial and in-frame only. The sample consists of roughly 200,000 clones, approximately 83% of them appearing once. The material sequenced was peripheral blood. Receptors originate from a human donor with active or convalescent COVID-19. The donor label of this sample is uncertain. Each CDR3 is given with its conserved first and last residue. D genes are given only for firm matches. Clone size appears in some rows only: once, few, many, or a class for an expanded clone.

TRBV2	TRBJ1-6	NA	TRBD1	CASSEQGALHF	TGTGCCAGCAGTGAACAGGGGGCCCTCCACTTT
TRBV30	TRBJ2-7	NA	TRBD1	CACSQYRGEQYF	TGTGCCTGTTCTCAATACAGGGGCGAGCAGTACTTC
TRBV5-1	TRBJ2-5	NA	NA	CASSRGWGETQYF	TGCGCCAGCAGTAGGGGGTGGGGAGAGACCCAGTACTTC
TRBV6-2/TRBV6-3	TRBJ2-5	NA	NA	CASSYLRGRQETQYF	TGTGCCAGCAGTTACTTGCGGGGGCGTCAAGAGACCCAGTACTTC
TRBV28	TRBJ1-6	NA	TRBD1	CASIGSGTGASPLHF	TGTGCCAGCATAGGGTCCGGGACAGGGGCATCACCCCTCCACTTT
TRBV3-1/TRBV3-2	TRBJ1-1	NA	NA	CASSQFGGRGNTEAFF	TGTGCCAGCAGCCAATTCGGCGGACGGGGGAACACTGAAGCTTTCTTT
TRBV7-9	TRBJ2-3	NA	TRBD2	CASALAGALITDTQYF	TGTGCCAGCGCCCTAGCGGGAGCCCTTATCACAGATACGCAGTATTTT
TRBV3-1/TRBV3-2	TRBJ2-1	NA	TRBD2	CASSLGVAGGPGSYNEQFF	TGTGCCAGCAGCCTTGGGGTAGCGGGGGGGCCGGGATCCTACAATGAGCAGTTCTTC
TRBV28	TRBJ2-7	NA	TRBD2	CASSLAGGRAPGQYF	TGTGCCAGCAGTTTAGCTGGCGGGAGGGCTCCAGGGCAGTACTTC
TRBV7-9	TRBJ2-2	few	TRBD2	CASSPGLVAGELFF	TGTGCCAGCAGCCCGGGACTAGTGGCCGGGGAGCTGTTTTTT
TRBV7-9	TRBJ1-2	few	NA	CASSLGVGAGGYTF	TGTGCCAGCAGCTTAGGGGTAGGGGCCGGCGGCTACACCTTC
TRBV7-2	TRBJ2-7	once	NA	CASSPRMRVGYEQYF	TGTGCCAGCAGCCCCAGGATGAGGGTTGGGTACGAGCAGTACTTC
TRBV21-1	TRBJ2-7	NA	NA	CASSRDRGPSYEQYF	TGTGCCAGCAGTCGGGACAGGGGACCTTCTTACGAGCAGTACTTC
TRBV10-3	TRBJ2-3	NA	TRBD2	CAISDKREVGDTQYF	TGTGCCATCAGTGATAAGCGGGAGGTCGGAGATACGCAGTATTTT
TRBV29-1	TRBJ1-1	NA	NA	CSVLGMGDTEAFF	TGCAGCGTTCTCGGCATGGGAGACACTGAAGCTTTCTTT
TRBV19	TRBJ2-5	NA	TRBD2	CASSISLAGVSETQYF	TGTGCCAGTAGTATTTCCCTAGCGGGTGTGTCGGAGACCCAGTACTTC
TRBV14	TRBJ2-1	few	TRBD2	CASSQGRVGAYNEQFF	TGTGCCAGCAGCCAGGGGAGGGTAGGGGCCTACAATGAGCAGTTCTTC
TRBV5-6	TRBJ2-7	NA	NA	CASSLGQVVGVIF	TGTGCCAGCAGCTTGGGACAGGTAGTGGGAGTTATCTTC
TRBV11-2	TRBJ2-7	few	TRBD2	CASSRAGTINEQYF	TGTGCCAGCAGCCGAGCCGGGACTATAAACGAGCAGTACTTC
TRBV14	TRBJ2-5	NA	NA	CASSPRGSLETQYF	TGTGCCAGCAGCCCCCGGGGTAGCCTGGAGACCCAGTACTTC